There are a few counts of the clone carrying this T cell receptor (beta chain). The sample is drawn from a study of identical twins. Via MiXCR, TCRdb re-called the 5' RACE reads, giving one row per CDR3 protein. The sample holds about 810,000 distinct CDR3 sequences, roughly 12% seen once. V shed 5 bases, J shed 3 bases, and the junction held 4 bases outside the gene matches. Germline loops: CDR1 MDHEN, CDR2 SYDVKM. CDR3 length: 16 residues. Separately, the same data were catalogued under a study of yellow fever vaccine responses in identical twins.

The chain combines TRBV28 with TRBJ2-3; 14 nucleotides match TRBD2. This sequence originates from a woman under 30 in good health. Sequencing was carried out using PBMCs. In DNA form, the CDR3 reads TGTGCCAGCAGTCGACTAGCGGGGGGGCTAACAGATACGCAGTATTTT. Residues: CASSRLAGGLTDTQYF.